The 17 T cell receptor beta chains reported below all come from one sample, sequenced in a study of shared clonotypes between healthy human individuals. Profiling relied on immunoSEQ multiplex PCR, and the TCRdb table lists in-frame clones only, not all of them. The sample holds a few million clones, approximately 95% seen once. The sequenced sample was naive CD4+ T cells from PBMCs. The subset is: CD45RA+ positively selected. The receptors derive from a man between 18 and 29 years old in good health. Some clones in this sample may be carry-over from other donors' samples.

Notes on this clone: Other nucleotide sequences in the sample specify the same CDR3. V is TRBV28 and J is TRBJ2-1, with 9 bases fitting TRBD2. The CDR3 loop spans 14 amino acids. The V gene's germline CDR1 is MDHEN and CDR2 SYDVKM. V was pared by 6 bases and J by 1 base, with 1 base of the junction left unmatched. The CDR3 DNA is TGTGCCAGCAGGCTAGCGGGGTCCTACAATGAGCAGTTCTTC. Amino acids: CASRLAGSYNEQFF.

The V and J genes are TRBV21-1 and TRBJ1-2. TRBV21-1 corresponds to a pseudogene. The CDR3 runs to 11 residues. The CDR3 reads CASSKGNGYTF. CDR3 in DNA: TGTGCCAGCAGCAAAGGGAATGGCTACACCTTC.

The V and J genes are TRBV7-8 and TRBJ1-5; D not certain. Germline loops: CDR1 SGHVS, CDR2 FQNEAQ. The CDR3 length is 13 residues. V lost 2 bases and J lost 9, with 11 bases in between. The CDR3: CASSLTEEGPQHF. CDR3 DNA sequence: TGTGCCAGCAGCTTAACAGAGGAGGGGCCCCAGCATTTT.

CDR3 nucleotides: TGTGCCAGCAGCCGAGACAGGGGGCTGGTGAACACTGAAGCTTTCTTT. This translates into CASSRDRGLVNTEAFF. J is TRBJ1-1 and V is TRBV5-5, with 10 bases fitting TRBD1. This CDR3 is built from 16 residues. The germline gives CDR1 SGHKS, CDR2 YYEKEE (reference sequence). V dropped 4 bases and J dropped 0; count of bases not matched to a gene: 6.

The rearrangement links TRBV9 to TRBJ2-5; TRBD1 matches 7 bases. Looked up from germline, CDR1 is SGDLS and CDR2 is YYNGEE. This CDR3 comprises 16 residues. V was clipped by 0 bases and J by 2 bases; unmatched bases: 7. The DNA for the CDR3 is TGTGCCAGCAGCGTAGGCTGGACAGGAAATCAAGAGACCCAGTACTTC. This gives the protein CASSVGWTGNQETQYF. The full variable domain, rest sourced from reference TRBV9 and TRBJ2-5, is DSGVTQTPKHLITATGQRVTLRCSPRSGDLSVYWYQQSLDQGLQFLIQYYNGEERAKGNILERFSAQQFPDLHSELNLSSLELGDSALYFCASSVGWTGNQETQYFGPGTRLLVL.

The CDR3 region has the DNA TGTGCCAGCAGCCGGACTAGTAGCCAATACGAGCAGTACTTC. Its translation is CASSRTSSQYEQYF. The chain has TRBV7-2 and TRBJ2-7; the match to TRBD2 covers 7 bases. V was pared by 5 bases and J by 4 bases, with 8 bases of the junction left unmatched. This CDR3 spans 14 amino acids. Germline CDR1 reads SGHTA; CDR2 reads FQGNSA.

V is TRBV5-1 and J is TRBJ2-1, with 7 bases fitting TRBD1. The junction had 5 bases not matched to a gene; V was cut back by 4 bases and J by 4 bases. The CDR3 has 14 amino acids. Germline V gene data show CDR1 as SGHRS and CDR2 as YFSETQ. CDR3 in DNA: TGCGCCAGCAGCATAGGGACAGCTTACAATGAGCAGTTCTTC. This translates into CASSIGTAYNEQFF.

This clone has more than one count but fewer than ten. The gene calls are TRBV30 and TRBJ1-5, with D possibly TRBD1 on 6 matching bases. Germline CDR1 reads GTSNPN; CDR2 reads SVGIG (reference sequence). Trimming shortened V by 3 bases and J by 11 bases, and 17 bases separated the two germline ends. The CDR3 is 13 residues long. The CDR3 DNA sequence: TGTGCCTGGAGCGCGGTGCCTTCAGGGGCCCAGCATTTT. It codes for CAWSAVPSGAQHF.

In nucleotides, the CDR3 is TGCGCCAGCAACATGGGACTAGCGGACACCGGGGAGCTGTTTTTT. Its translation: CASNMGLADTGELFF. The chain couples TRBV10-2 to TRBJ2-2; the match to TRBD2 covers 11 bases. The CDR3 runs to 15 residues. Germline CDR1 WSHSY, CDR2 SAAADI. The trim removed 7 bases at V and 3 bases at J, leaving 4 bases unmatched.

On this clone: Other DNA sequences in this specimen translate into the identical CDR3. The chain links TRBV9 to TRBJ2-3, with TRBD2 matching 12 bases. CDR1 and CDR2 (germline): SGDLS, YYNGEE. Trimming at V came to 4 bases and at J to 1 base, leaving 4 bases not matched to a gene. CDR3 size: 16 residues. As DNA, the CDR3 is TGTGCCAGCAGCCCGCGGACTAGCGGGGGCACAGATACGCAGTATTTT. It is translated as CASSPRTSGGTDTQYF.

With respect to this clone: Other DNA sequences within the sample encode an identical CDR3. The genes are TRBV5-1 and TRBJ2-5; no definite D call. The CDR3 sequence is 14 residues long. Per the germline V gene, CDR1 is SGHRS and CDR2 is YFSETQ. V lost 0 bases and J 0 bases, leaving 6 bases between the germline ends. The CDR3 nucleotides are TGCGCCAGCAGCTTGGTGGCAGACCAAGAGACCCAGTACTTC. Its protein is CASSLVADQETQYF.

This clone was recorded only once. The chain uses TRBV28 and TRBJ1-4; unclear D gene. This CDR3 contains 16 residues. Per germline, CDR1 MDHEN and CDR2 SYDVKM. V lost 5 bases and J lost 0, with 13 bases in between. The CDR3 sequence: CASSPGHLSTNEKLFF. For the CDR3, the DNA is TGTGCCAGCAGTCCGGGCCACCTCTCAACTAATGAAAAACTGTTTTTT.

J is TRBJ2-5 and V is TRBV18, with D uncertain. Germline V gives CDR1 KGHSH, CDR2 LQKENI. V was clipped by 2 bases and J by 5 bases, with 6 bases between them. This CDR3 spans 12 amino acids. For the CDR3, the DNA is TGTGCCAGCTCACCAAGTAAGGAGACCCAGTACTTC. It translates to CASSPSKETQYF.

This clone has just one count. Other DNA sequences in this sample translate to the same CDR3. V and J are TRBV28 and TRBJ2-7; TRBD1 aligns across 7 bases. The germline CDR1 and CDR2 sequences are MDHEN and SYDVKM. V gave up 4 bases and J gave up 1 base; unmatched junction bases: 4. CDR3 size: 14 residues. CDR3 amino acids: CASSSPGQSYEQYF. The CDR3 bases are TGTGCCAGCAGTTCCCCGGGACAGTCCTACGAGCAGTACTTC.

The rearrangement links TRBV7-9 to TRBJ2-6; no reliable D call. Germline V gene lookup returns CDR1 SEHNR and CDR2 FQNEAQ (reference sequence). V shed 2 bases and J shed 6 bases, with 5 bases lying between them. This CDR3 is built from 13 residues. Here the CDR3 DNA reads TGTGCCAGCAGCTTATGGGCGGCCAACGTCCTGACTTTC. As protein: CASSLWAANVLTF.

This chain links TRBV6-1 with TRBJ1-2; no reliable D call. This CDR3 is built from 14 residues. Germline CDR1 and CDR2: MNHNS and SASEGT. V was pared by 2 bases and J by 6 bases, with 13 bases between. CDR3 sequence: CASSETANSDGYTF. DNA for the CDR3: TGTGCCAGCAGTGAAACTGCTAACTCCGATGGCTACACCTTC.

V and J are TRBV19 and TRBJ2-5, with D perhaps matching TRBD2 (5 bases). The CDR3 contains 14 residues. Trimming shortened V by 10 bases and J by 5 bases, and 20 bases separated the two germline ends. Germline lookup yields CDR1 LNHDA and CDR2 SQIVND (reference sequence). The CDR3 protein is CATGGQALGETQYF. In DNA, the CDR3 is TGTGCCACCGGCGGGCAGGCTTTAGGGGAGACCCAGTACTTC.